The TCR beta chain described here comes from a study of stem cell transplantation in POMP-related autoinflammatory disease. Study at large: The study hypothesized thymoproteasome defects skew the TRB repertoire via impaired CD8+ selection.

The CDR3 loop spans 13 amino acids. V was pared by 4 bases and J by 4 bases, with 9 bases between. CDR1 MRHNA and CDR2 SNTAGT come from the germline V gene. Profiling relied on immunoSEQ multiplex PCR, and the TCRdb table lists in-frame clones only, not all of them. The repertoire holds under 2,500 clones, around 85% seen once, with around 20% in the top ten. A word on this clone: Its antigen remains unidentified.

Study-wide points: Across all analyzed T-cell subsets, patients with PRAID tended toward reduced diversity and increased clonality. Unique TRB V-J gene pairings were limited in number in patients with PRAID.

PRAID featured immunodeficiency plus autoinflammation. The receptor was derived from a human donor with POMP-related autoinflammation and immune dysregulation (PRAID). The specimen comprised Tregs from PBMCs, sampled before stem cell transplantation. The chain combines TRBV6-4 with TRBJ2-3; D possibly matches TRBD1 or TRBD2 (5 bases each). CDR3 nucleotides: TGTGCCAGCAGTGCGAGGGGCTCAGATACGCAGTATTTT. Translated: CASSARGSDTQYF.